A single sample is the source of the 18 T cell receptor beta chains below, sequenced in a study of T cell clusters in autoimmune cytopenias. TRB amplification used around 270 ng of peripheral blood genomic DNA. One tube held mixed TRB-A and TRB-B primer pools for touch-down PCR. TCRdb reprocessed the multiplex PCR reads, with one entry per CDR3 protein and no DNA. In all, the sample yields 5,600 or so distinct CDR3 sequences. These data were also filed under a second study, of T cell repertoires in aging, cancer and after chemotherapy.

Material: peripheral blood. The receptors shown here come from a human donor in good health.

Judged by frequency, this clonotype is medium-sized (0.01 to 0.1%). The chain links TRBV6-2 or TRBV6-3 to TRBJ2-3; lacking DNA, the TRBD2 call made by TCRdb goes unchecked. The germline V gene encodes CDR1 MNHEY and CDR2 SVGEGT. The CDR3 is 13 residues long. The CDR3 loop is CASTSGGTDTQYF.

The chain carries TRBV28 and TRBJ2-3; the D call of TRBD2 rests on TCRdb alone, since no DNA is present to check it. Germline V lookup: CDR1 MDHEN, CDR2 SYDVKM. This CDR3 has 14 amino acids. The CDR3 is CASSLAGGADTQYF.

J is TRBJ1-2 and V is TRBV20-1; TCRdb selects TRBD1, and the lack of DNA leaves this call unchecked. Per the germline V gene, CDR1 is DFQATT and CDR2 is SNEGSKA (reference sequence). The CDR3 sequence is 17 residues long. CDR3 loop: CSARDTQPLAFNYGYTF.

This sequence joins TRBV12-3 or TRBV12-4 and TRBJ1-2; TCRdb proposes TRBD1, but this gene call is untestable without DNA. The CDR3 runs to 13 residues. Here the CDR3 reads CASSLRGNYGYTF.

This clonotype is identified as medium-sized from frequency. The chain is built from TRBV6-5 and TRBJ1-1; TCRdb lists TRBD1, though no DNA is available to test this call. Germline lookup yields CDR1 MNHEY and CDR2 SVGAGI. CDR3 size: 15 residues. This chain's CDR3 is CASSRGAAGNTEAFF.

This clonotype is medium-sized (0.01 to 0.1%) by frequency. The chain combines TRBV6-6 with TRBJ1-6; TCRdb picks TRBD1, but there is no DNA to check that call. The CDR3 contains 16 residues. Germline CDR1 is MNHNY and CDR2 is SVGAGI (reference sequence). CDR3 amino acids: CASSFLPGQDNSPLHF.

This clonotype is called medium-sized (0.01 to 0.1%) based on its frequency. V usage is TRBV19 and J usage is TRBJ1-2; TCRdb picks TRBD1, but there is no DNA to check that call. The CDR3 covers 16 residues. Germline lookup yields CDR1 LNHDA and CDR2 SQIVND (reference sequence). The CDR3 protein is CASSMAQGTQDYGYTF.

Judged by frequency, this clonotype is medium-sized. CDR3: CASSITGGETQYF. The rearrangement uses TRBV19 and TRBJ2-5; TCRdb's D call, TRBD1, is unchecked because there is no DNA. Germline values: CDR1 LNHDA, CDR2 SQIVND (reference sequence). CDR3 length: 13 amino acids.

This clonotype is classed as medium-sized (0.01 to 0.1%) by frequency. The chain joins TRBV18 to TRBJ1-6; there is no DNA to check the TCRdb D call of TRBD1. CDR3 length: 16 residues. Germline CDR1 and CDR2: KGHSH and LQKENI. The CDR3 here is CASSPPGGNRDSPLHF.

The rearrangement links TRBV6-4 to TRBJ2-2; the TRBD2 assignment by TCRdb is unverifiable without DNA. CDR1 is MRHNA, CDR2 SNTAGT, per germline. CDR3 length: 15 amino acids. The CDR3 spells CASSELAGEPGELFF.

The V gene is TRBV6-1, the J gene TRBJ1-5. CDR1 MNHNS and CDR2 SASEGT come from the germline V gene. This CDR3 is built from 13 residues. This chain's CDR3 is CASRRDSNQPQHF.

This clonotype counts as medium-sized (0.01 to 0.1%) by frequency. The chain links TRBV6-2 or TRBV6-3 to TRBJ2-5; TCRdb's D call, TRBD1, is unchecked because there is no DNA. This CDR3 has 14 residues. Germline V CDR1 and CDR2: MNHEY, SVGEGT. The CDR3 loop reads CASTEGDRQETQYF.

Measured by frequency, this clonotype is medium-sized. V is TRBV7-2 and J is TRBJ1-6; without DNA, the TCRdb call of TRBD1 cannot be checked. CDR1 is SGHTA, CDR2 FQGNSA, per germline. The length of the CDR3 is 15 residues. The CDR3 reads CASSPGTGGQSPLHF.

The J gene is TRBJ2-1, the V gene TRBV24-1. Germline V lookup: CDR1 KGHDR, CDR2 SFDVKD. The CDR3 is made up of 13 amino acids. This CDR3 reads CATSTQSSHEQFF.

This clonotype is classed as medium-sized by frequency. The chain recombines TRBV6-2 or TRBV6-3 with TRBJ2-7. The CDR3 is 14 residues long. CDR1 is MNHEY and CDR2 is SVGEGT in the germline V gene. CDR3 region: CASSYTQSSYEQYF.

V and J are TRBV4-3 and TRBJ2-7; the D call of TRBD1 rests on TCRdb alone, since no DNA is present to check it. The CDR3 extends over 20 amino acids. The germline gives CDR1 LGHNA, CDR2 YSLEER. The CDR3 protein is CASSQLLQGRLQLDSYEQYF.

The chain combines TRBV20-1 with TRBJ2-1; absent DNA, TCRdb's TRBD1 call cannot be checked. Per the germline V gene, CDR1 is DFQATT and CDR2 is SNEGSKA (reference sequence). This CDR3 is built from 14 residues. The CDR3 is CSVVDRVTNHEQFF.

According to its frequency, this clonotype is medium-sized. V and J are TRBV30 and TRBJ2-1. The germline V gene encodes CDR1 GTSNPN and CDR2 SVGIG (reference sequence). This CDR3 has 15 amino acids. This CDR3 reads CAWSLFGRLYNEQFF.